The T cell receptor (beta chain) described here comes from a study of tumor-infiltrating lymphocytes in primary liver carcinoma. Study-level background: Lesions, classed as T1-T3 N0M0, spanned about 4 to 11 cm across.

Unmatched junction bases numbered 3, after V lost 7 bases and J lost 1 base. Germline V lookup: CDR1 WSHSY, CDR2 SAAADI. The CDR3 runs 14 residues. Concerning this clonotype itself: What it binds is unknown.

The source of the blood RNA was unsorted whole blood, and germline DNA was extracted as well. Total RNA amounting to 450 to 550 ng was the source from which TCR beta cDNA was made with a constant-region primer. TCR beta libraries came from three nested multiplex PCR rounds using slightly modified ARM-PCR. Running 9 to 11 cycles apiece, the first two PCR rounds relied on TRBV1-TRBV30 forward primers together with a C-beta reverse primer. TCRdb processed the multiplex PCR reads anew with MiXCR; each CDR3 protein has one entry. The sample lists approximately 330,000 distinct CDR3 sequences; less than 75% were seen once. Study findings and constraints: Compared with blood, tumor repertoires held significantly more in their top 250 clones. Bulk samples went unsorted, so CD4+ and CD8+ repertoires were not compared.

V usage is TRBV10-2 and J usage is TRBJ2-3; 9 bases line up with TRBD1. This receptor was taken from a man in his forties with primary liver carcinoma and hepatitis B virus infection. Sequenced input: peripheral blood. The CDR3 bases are TGCGCCAGCATGGGGGACAGGGGCACAGATACGCAGTATTTT. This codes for CASMGDRGTDTQYF.